This section outlines one T cell receptor (beta chain) sequence together with its context. Its binding antigen is unknown. No per-base quality is available; no much larger clone lies one base away. This sample was taken from a study of control samples from healthy donors and cancer patients (TCRdb year 2020). The method was the immunoSEQ multiplex PCR assay. Imported from immuneACCESS, the table was reduced by TCRdb to in-frame sequences with V and J called. These copies leave out some clones; in studies compared against another copy, an unresolved V gene accounts for under half, and the cause of the remainder is not known. The table for this sample lists about 35,000 clones; approximately 86% of them were counted only once. The biggest ten clones account for about 1.6% of the sample. The CDR3 runs 14 amino acids, cysteine and phenylalanine included. The only DNA kept is the CDR3, 42 bases in frame from the first base. Taken from the germline V gene (reference sequence), the CDR1 and CDR2 loops are LNHDA and SQIVND. V loses 1 base, J loses 5 bases, and the germline ends lie 8 bases apart.

Sequenced: PBMCs. This TCR came from a woman aged 40-49 years with lung cancer. The rearrangement combines TRBV19 with TRBJ1-4; the D gene cannot be named for sure. The nucleotide sequence reads TGTGCCAGTAGTATAGCCGGAATCAATGAAAAACTGTTTTTT. This sequence encodes CASSIAGINEKLFF.